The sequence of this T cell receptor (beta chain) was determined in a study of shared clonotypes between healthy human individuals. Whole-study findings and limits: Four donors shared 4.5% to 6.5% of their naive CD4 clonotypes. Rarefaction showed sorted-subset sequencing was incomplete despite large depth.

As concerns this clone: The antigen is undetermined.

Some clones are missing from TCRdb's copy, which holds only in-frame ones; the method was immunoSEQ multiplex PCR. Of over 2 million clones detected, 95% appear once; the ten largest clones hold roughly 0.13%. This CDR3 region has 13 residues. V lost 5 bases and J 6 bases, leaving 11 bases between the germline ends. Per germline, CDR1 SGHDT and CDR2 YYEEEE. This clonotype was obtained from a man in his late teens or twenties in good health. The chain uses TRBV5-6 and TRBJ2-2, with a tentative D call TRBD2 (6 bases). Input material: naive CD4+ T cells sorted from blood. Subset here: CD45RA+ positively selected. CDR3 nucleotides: TGTGCCAGCAGGAGGGACTTCCCCGGGGAGCTGTTTTTT. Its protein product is CASRRDFPGELFF. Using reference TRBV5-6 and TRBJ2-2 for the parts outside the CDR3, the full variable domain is DAGVTQSPTHLIKTRGQQVTLRCSPKSGHDTVSWYQQALGQGPQFIFQYYEEEERQRGNFPDRFSGHQFPNYSSELNVNALLLGDSALYLCASRRDFPGELFFGEGSRLTVL.